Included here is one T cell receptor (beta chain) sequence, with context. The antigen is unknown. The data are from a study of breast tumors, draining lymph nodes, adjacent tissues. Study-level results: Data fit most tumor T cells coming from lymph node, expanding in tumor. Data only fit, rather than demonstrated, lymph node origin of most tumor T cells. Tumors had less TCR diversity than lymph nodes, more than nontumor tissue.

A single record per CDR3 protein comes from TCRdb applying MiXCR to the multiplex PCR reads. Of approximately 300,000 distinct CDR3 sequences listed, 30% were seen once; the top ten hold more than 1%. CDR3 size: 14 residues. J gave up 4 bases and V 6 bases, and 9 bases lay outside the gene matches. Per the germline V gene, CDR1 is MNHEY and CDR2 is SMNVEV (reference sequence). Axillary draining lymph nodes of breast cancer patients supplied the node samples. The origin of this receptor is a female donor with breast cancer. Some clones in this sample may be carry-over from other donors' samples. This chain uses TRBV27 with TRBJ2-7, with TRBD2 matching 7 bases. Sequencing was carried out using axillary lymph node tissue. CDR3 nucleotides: TGTGCCAGCAGCCACCGGACTAGTAAGTACGAGCAGTACTTC. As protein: CASSHRTSKYEQYF.